The entry that follows covers one T cell receptor beta chain sequence. Its antigen specificity is not known. No much larger clone exists at a distance of one base, and base qualities are not known. Library method: the immunoSEQ multiplex PCR assay. As for how the authors treated the data: A statistical classification framework was built for diagnosing cytomegalovirus status from the catalog of TCR beta chain sequences. TCRdb carries this immuneACCESS record with in-frame sequences only. Its versions omit some clonotypes, under half of them owing to an unresolved V gene in the studies checked, with the rest unexplained. That table supplies the V and J calls and clone size; D and trimming were determined from the DNA. The table for this sample lists nearly 200,000 clones; more than 65% of them were counted only once. Together, the top ten hold around 15% of the sample. This sample is part of a study of cytomegalovirus exposure and HLA in healthy donors (dated by TCRdb to the late 2010s). Some background on the complete study: A later analysis indicated that the 95 to 150 validation repertoires were generated on the platform also employed for the approximately 700 repertoires of the first cohort. A separate validation cohort of about 110 different subjects was used in addition to the roughly 640-subject first cohort. The study combined high-throughput TCR immunosequencing, statistical association of individual TCRs with disease status, and machine learning to predict cytomegalovirus infection status. The aim of the study was to test whether cataloging public T cell receptors could identify signatures of past pathogen exposure.

Broad study findings and their caveats: The classifier was reported to diagnose cytomegalovirus status with high specificity and sensitivity in both the original cohort and the validation cohort. Subsequent analysis determined that TCRs grouped into clusters in the first cohort also showed a tendency toward co-occurrence across the approximately 110 validation repertoires, and approximately 94% of cluster scores exceeded 0. The authors suggested that the approach could potentially be extended to other disease states and immunological phenotypes. The validation cohort had no HLA typing available for a later analysis, so co-occurrence within that cohort was assessed over all 120 or so repertoires. A few of the identified cytomegalovirus-associated TCR beta chains were confirmed in vitro to be specific for cytomegalovirus antigens. Most TCR sequences were observed very rarely across donors, whereas some public TCRs were present in many individuals. The study listed around 160 TCR beta chains as associated with cytomegalovirus.

Separate from the approximately 700-subject first cohort, the validation cohort of about 110 subjects was the group to which the donors belonged. This clonotype was obtained from a woman under 40 in good health and CMV-seropositive. The sequencing input was PBMCs.

The CDR3 loop reads CASSQDGRAIGQPQHF. In nucleotide form, the sequence is TGCGCCAGCAGCCAAGATGGGAGGGCAATAGGTCAGCCCCAGCATTTT. In this chain, TRBV4-1 is recombined with TRBJ1-5, with an unclear D gene assignment. CDR1 is given as MGHRA and CDR2 as YSYEKL, both from the germline V gene. From the cysteine up to the phenylalanine, the CDR3 has a length of 16 residues. The read is trimmed to its CDR3 DNA, 48 bases read in frame from base 1. V and J are truncated by 0 bases and 6 bases respectively, leaving an intervening sequence of 15 bases.